The rows below give T cell receptor beta chains drawn from one sample of a study of T cells in Graves' hyperthyroidism and ophthalmopathy. Each CDR3 protein is one row after TCRdb ran MiXCR on the multiplex PCR reads. The sample yields approximately 740,000 distinct CDR3 sequences, 14% seen once. The sequenced sample was blood. Every receptor here comes from a young woman with Graves' hyperthyroidism. CDR3s include the opening cysteine and the closing phenylalanine or tryptophan. The order of the fields is V gene, D gene, J gene, clone size, CDR3 DNA, CDR3 protein. D genes are given only for firm matches. Clone size, where shown, is once, few, many, or a class for clones that have expanded.

TRBV11-2,-,TRBJ1-2,-,TGTGCCAGCAGCTTAGGACGGATTCAGGGCTACACCTTC,CASSLGRIQGYTF
TRBV19,-,TRBJ1-2,-,TGTGCCAGTAGTATCGTGTCAGGGTTAAAGAATGGCTACACCTTC,CASSIVSGLKNGYTF
TRBV6-5,TRBD2,TRBJ2-7,-,TGTGCCAGCAGTTACGGACTAGCGGAGTTCTACGAGCAGTACTTC,CASSYGLAEFYEQYF
TRBV10-1,-,TRBJ2-3,many,TGCGCCAGCAGCGCCGCCCGGCCGGGCACAGATACGCAGTATTTT,CASSAARPGTDTQYF
TRBV5-8,-,TRBJ2-7,many,TGTGCCAGCAGGTATCCGGGACGGACATACGAGCAGTACTTC,CASRYPGRTYEQYF
TRBV19,TRBD1,TRBJ1-1,-,TGTGCCAGTAGTGGGACCGGGACAGTGAACACTGAAGCTTTCTTT,CASSGTGTVNTEAFF
TRBV27,-,TRBJ2-1,many,TGTGCCAGCAGTCTTTTCGGATCCTACAATGAGCAGTTCTTC,CASSLFGSYNEQFF
TRBV6-1,-,TRBJ2-7,few,TGTGCCAGCAGTGAAATGGGGGCCAGATCCTACGAGCAGTACTTC,CASSEMGARSYEQYF
TRBV28,TRBD2,TRBJ2-1,many,TGTGCCAGCAGCCTCACCCCCGATACTAGCGGGAGCTCCTACAATGAGCAGTTCTTC,CASSLTPDTSGSSYNEQFF
TRBV7-9,TRBD2,TRBJ2-1,many,TGTGCCAGCAACTGGCGGGAGGGTCCCTCCTACAATGAGCAGTTCTTC,CASNWREGPSYNEQFF
TRBV19,-,TRBJ1-5,-,TGTGCCAGTAGTATACTCCGGGAAGGGGATCAGCCCCAGCATTTT,CASSILREGDQPQHF
TRBV9,-,TRBJ2-7,-,TGTGCCAGCAGCGTAGGGGGTAGCGGTGGGGAGCAGTACTTC,CASSVGGSGGEQYF
TRBV28,-,TRBJ2-2,-,TGTGCCAGCGGAGAAAAGCAGTTCACCGGGGAGCTGTTTTTT,CASGEKQFTGELFF
TRBV6-2/TRBV6-3,-,TRBJ2-1,many,TGTGCCAGCAGTTCCCCCGACGGAAGCTCCTACAATGAGCAGTTCTTC,CASSSPDGSSYNEQFF
TRBV15,TRBD2,TRBJ2-1,few,TGTGCCACCAGCCGTACCCGGGAGGCTGAGCAGTTCTTC,CATSRTREAEQFF
TRBV20-1,TRBD1,TRBJ1-1,-,TGCAGTGTTACAGGGGAGGAGAACACTGAAGCTTTCTTT,CSVTGEENTEAFF